Below are 28 T cell receptor beta chains sequenced from a single sample in a study of cytotoxic CD8 clonotypes in ibrutinib-treated CLL. Data came from immunoSEQ multiplex PCR; TCRdb stores just in-frame clones and leaves some out. The data contain more than 55,000 clones, approximately 75% of them singletons. Sequenced material: PBMCs, taken after 12 months of ibrutinib treatment. These TCRs come from a human donor with chronic lymphocytic leukemia.

The rearrangement links TRBV15 to TRBJ2-1; 7 positions agree with TRBD2. Germline assignment: CDR1 LNHNV and CDR2 YYDKDF (reference sequence). The CDR3 has 15 amino acids. The junction had 8 bases not matched to a gene; V was cut back by 3 bases and J by 6 bases. CDR3 sequence reads: CATSSLGEGGNEQFF. The CDR3 DNA sequence: TGTGCCACCAGCAGTCTGGGGGAGGGTGGCAATGAGCAGTTCTTC.

V usage is TRBV7-6 and J usage is TRBJ2-3; no definite D call. The CDR3 contains 14 residues. V gave up 1 base and J gave up 0 bases, with 5 bases separating them. Germline loops: CDR1 SGHVS, CDR2 FNYEAQ. The CDR3 bases are TGTGCCAGCAGCTTAGGGTTCAGCACAGATACGCAGTATTTT. Its protein is CASSLGFSTDTQYF.

The chain uses TRBV9 and TRBJ2-5; D is uncertain. With 0 bases removed from V and 0 bases from J, the gap between germline ends came to 6 bases. The germline V gene encodes CDR1 SGDLS and CDR2 YYNGEE. The CDR3 has 14 amino acids. For the CDR3, the DNA is TGTGCCAGCAGCGTAGCACCGGACCAAGAGACCCAGTACTTC. It translates to CASSVAPDQETQYF.

The rearrangement joins TRBV7-2 to TRBJ1-5; D possibly corresponds to TRBD1 (5 bases). The V end was cut by 5 bases, the J end by 6 bases, with 11 bases between. Germline-derived CDR1 and CDR2 are SGHTA and FQGNSA. There are 13 residues in the CDR3. CDR3 sequence reads: CASSRDLFQPQHF. CDR3 DNA: TGTGCCAGCAGCCGGGACCTATTTCAGCCCCAGCATTTT.

In its sample, this clone was seen a few times. This rearrangement joins TRBV7-9 to TRBJ2-6; weak D call: TRBD2 (6 bases). Trimming took 1 base from V and 5 from J, leaving 15 bases between them. Germline assignment: CDR1 SEHNR and CDR2 FQNEAQ (reference sequence). This CDR3 is 17 amino acids long. The CDR3 is CASSLGSGGGWANVLTF. The CDR3 DNA sequence: TGTGCCAGCAGCTTAGGTTCCGGGGGTGGATGGGCCAACGTCCTGACTTTC. The full variable domain, rest sourced from reference TRBV7-9 and TRBJ2-6, is DTGVSQNPRHKITKRGQNVTFRCDPISEHNRLYWYRQTLGQGPEFLTYFQNEAQLEKSRLLSDRFSAERPKGSFSTLEIQRTEQGDSAMYLCASSLGSGGGWANVLTFGAGSRLTVL.

This clone turned up a few times. This chain joins TRBV5-4 and TRBJ1-3; no definite D call. Germline V lookup: CDR1 SGHNT, CDR2 YYREEE (reference sequence). V lost 0 bases, J lost 4 bases, and 2 bases lay in between. The CDR3 is 12 amino acids. The DNA of the CDR3 is TGTGCCAGCAGCTTGGCCGGAAACACCATATATTTT. Translating gives CASSLAGNTIYF. Complete variable domain (other parts from reference TRBV5-4 and TRBJ1-3): ETGVTQSPTHLIKTRGQQVTLRCSSQSGHNTVSWYQQALGQGPQFIFQYYREEENGRGNFPPRFSGLQFPNYSSELNVNALELDDSALYLCASSLAGNTIYFGEGSWLTVV.

The chain recombines TRBV5-5 with TRBJ2-1; 7 nucleotides line up with TRBD2. The CDR3 totals 15 residues. V lost 0 bases, J lost 3 bases, and 3 bases stayed unmatched. The germline gives CDR1 SGHKS, CDR2 YYEKEE (reference sequence). CDR3 bases: TGTGCCAGCAGCTTGGGCGGGACTAACTACAATGAGCAGTTCTTC. Translating it yields CASSLGGTNYNEQFF.

The chain uses TRBV2 and TRBJ2-7; no firm D call. CDR3 length: 14 residues. The germline CDR1 and CDR2 sequences are SNHLY and FYNNEI. Trimming pared 0 bases from V and 0 bases from J, leaving 6 bases between. In DNA, the CDR3 is TGTGCCAGCAGTGAAGCAGCCAGCTCCTACGAGCAGTACTTC. Its translation: CASSEAASSYEQYF. Full variable domain (rest looked up from reference TRBV2 and TRBJ2-7): EPEVTQTPSHQVTQMGQEVILRCVPISNHLYFYWYRQILGQKVEFLVSFYNNEISEKSEIFDDQFSVERPDGSNFTLKIRSTKLEDSAMYFCASSEAASSYEQYFGPGTRLTVT.

This chain's CDR3 is CASTSGTGFHEQYF. As DNA, the CDR3 is TGTGCCAGCACCTCCGGGACAGGGTTCCACGAGCAGTACTTC. The V and J genes are TRBV13 and TRBJ2-7; 9 bases are shared with TRBD1. V dropped 7 bases and J dropped 5; count of bases not matched to a gene: 9. The CDR3 contains 14 residues. Looked up from germline, CDR1 is PRHDT and CDR2 is FYEKMQ (reference sequence).

This clone was seen a handful of times. The chain joins TRBV5-6 to TRBJ2-7; 12 positions agree with TRBD2. The junction had 7 bases not matched to a gene; V was cut back by 2 bases and J by 4 bases. CDR1 and CDR2 from the germline V gene are SGHDT and YYEEEE. The CDR3 runs 16 residues. CDR3 in amino acids: CASSFRTSGITYEQYF. DNA of the CDR3: TGTGCCAGCAGCTTCCGGACTAGCGGGATTACATACGAGCAGTACTTC.

This chain links TRBV5-1 with TRBJ2-3; D is possibly TRBD1 or TRBD2 (6 bases each). This CDR3 spans 14 amino acids. Germline CDR1 reads SGHRS; CDR2 reads YFSETQ. V shed 7 bases and J shed 1 base, with 13 bases lying between them. The CDR3 bases are TGCGCCAGCCGATCGGGGGCTGGCACAGATACGCAGTATTTT. This codes for CASRSGAGTDTQYF.

The sample holds a few counts of this clone. The V gene is TRBV9, the J gene TRBJ2-1; perhaps TRBD1 as D (5 bases). V lost 3 bases to trimming and J lost 1 base, with 11 bases between them. Per germline, CDR1 SGDLS and CDR2 YYNGEE. This CDR3 region has 15 residues. The CDR3 sequence: CASSEGDRSYNEQFF. The CDR3 DNA reads as TGTGCCAGCAGCGAAGGGGATAGGTCCTACAATGAGCAGTTCTTC.

A few counts support this clone. This chain uses TRBV27 with TRBJ2-3; D uncertain. CDR3 length equals 13 residues. CDR1 and CDR2 from the germline V gene are MNHEY and SMNVEV (reference sequence). V gave up 2 bases and J gave up 2 bases, with 5 bases separating them. The CDR3 DNA follows: TGTGCCAGCAGTTTACTCTACACAGATACGCAGTATTTT. This encodes CASSLLYTDTQYF.

This clone came up many times. This sequence joins TRBV19 and TRBJ1-2; 9 bases fit TRBD1. The V segment lost 7 bases and the J segment 7 bases; nucleotides outside the gene matches: 4. The CDR3 consists of 12 residues. CDR1 is LNHDA and CDR2 is SQIVND in the germline V gene (reference sequence). The CDR3 loop reads CASTGTGSGYTF. The CDR3 DNA is TGTGCCAGTACCGGGACAGGGAGTGGCTACACCTTC.

For the CDR3, the DNA is TGTGCCAGCAAGGACCTGAGCTCCTACGAGCAGTACTTC. Protein product: CASKDLSSYEQYF. This rearrangement joins TRBV6-6 to TRBJ2-7; D remains unclear. Trimming took off 7 bases at V and 0 bases at J, with 10 bases between the two ends. The CDR3 runs 13 residues. CDR1 MNHNY and CDR2 SVGAGI come from the germline V gene (reference sequence).

The chain has TRBV30 and TRBJ2-1; 7 positions agree with TRBD2. Per the germline V gene, CDR1 is GTSNPN and CDR2 is SVGIG (reference sequence). The CDR3 is made up of 14 amino acids. J was trimmed by 6 bases and V by 0 bases; bases with no gene match: 5. The CDR3 is CAWSVTASGNEQFF. CDR3 DNA sequence: TGTGCCTGGAGTGTTACGGCTAGCGGCAATGAGCAGTTCTTC.

The chain has TRBV30 and TRBJ2-1, with D hard to call. Trimming took off 8 bases at V and 5 bases at J, with 13 bases between the two ends. Germline V gene lookup returns CDR1 GTSNPN and CDR2 SVGIG (reference sequence). There are 12 residues in the CDR3. CDR3 coding DNA: TGTGCCGGTGGCCTAACAAACAATGAGCAGTTCTTC. Translating gives CAGGLTNNEQFF. The full variable domain, rest sourced from reference TRBV30 and TRBJ2-1, is SQTIHQWPATLVQPVGSPLSLECTVEGTSNPNLYWYRQAAGRGLQLLFYSVGIGQISSEVPQNLSASRPQDRQFILSSKKLLLSDSGFYLCAGGLTNNEQFFGPGTRLTVL.

The chain employs TRBV27 and TRBJ1-4, with D possibly TRBD1 on 5 matching bases. Trimming cost V 6 bases and J 0 bases, with 26 bases left between them. CDR3 size: 20 residues. Germline values: CDR1 MNHEY, CDR2 SMNVEV (reference sequence). Here the CDR3 reads CASSLMGTSRPRTTNEKLFF. CDR3 bases: TGTGCCAGCAGCCTTATGGGGACCTCGCGGCCTAGAACAACTAATGAAAAACTGTTTTTT. Full variable domain (rest looked up from reference TRBV27 and TRBJ1-4): EAQVTQNPRYLITVTGKKLTVTCSQNMNHEYMSWYRQDPGLGLRQIYYSMNVEVTDKGDVPEGYKVSRKEKRNFPLILESPSPNQTSLYFCASSLMGTSRPRTTNEKLFFGSGTQLSVL.

The J gene is TRBJ2-5, the V gene TRBV5-6; no clear D gene. Germline V lookup: CDR1 SGHDT, CDR2 YYEEEE. The V gene lost 2 bases and the J gene lost 2 bases, with 13 bases spanning the gap. The CDR3 contains 15 residues. The CDR3 region has the DNA TGTGCCAGCAGCTTCTGGACGGATTATCAAGAGACCCAGTACTTC. Amino acids: CASSFWTDYQETQYF.

This chain joins TRBV5-1 and TRBJ2-3; 11 bases are shared with TRBD2. J gave up 2 bases and V 3 bases, and 5 bases lay outside the gene matches. The germline V gene has CDR1 SGHRS and CDR2 YFSETQ. CDR3 length equals 16 residues. CDR3 bases: TGCGCCAGCAGCTCAAGACTAGCGGGACTCACAGATACGCAGTATTTT. Residues: CASSSRLAGLTDTQYF.

This chain links TRBV19 with TRBJ2-1, with unresolved D. Germline V CDR1 and CDR2: LNHDA, SQIVND (reference sequence). Trimming took off 0 bases at V and 1 base at J, with 10 bases between the two ends. There are 16 residues in the CDR3. The CDR3 DNA follows: TGTGCCAGTAGTATAGATTACGGTTCATCCTACAATGAGCAGTTCTTC. It specifies CASSIDYGSSYNEQFF.

The chain has TRBV5-4 and TRBJ2-3; no reliable D call. The CDR3 spans 9 residues. Germline V lookup: CDR1 SGHNT, CDR2 YYREEE (reference sequence). The CDR3 DNA sequence: TGTGCATCCGGAAATACGCAGTATTTT. Its translation is CASGNTQYF.

This chain uses TRBV5-1 with TRBJ2-1; a weak D match, TRBD2 (6 bases). Trimming removed 5 bases from V and 2 bases from J, with 14 bases in between. Looked up from germline, CDR1 is SGHRS and CDR2 is YFSETQ. The CDR3 contains 15 residues. The chain's CDR3 is CASRKRESTYNEQFF. The CDR3 coding sequence is TGCGCCAGCAGGAAACGGGAGAGTACCTACAATGAGCAGTTCTTC.

This clone appeared a few times. This chain links TRBV28 with TRBJ2-5; D is unclear. The V end lost 8 bases, the J end lost 1 base, and 17 bases lay between the germline ends. The CDR3 is made up of 15 amino acids. Germline V gene sequence: CDR1 MDHEN, CDR2 SYDVKM. CDR3 sequence: CASRRGSKFQETQYF. The DNA for the CDR3 is TGTGCCAGCCGTCGTGGCAGCAAATTCCAAGAGACCCAGTACTTC.

The chain uses TRBV28 and TRBJ2-7, with D possibly being TRBD2 (6 bases). The V end lost 3 bases, the J end lost 6 bases, and 12 bases lay between the germline ends. CDR1 is MDHEN and CDR2 is SYDVKM in the germline V gene. This CDR3 region has 13 residues. This CDR3 reads CASSFFAGFEQYF. The CDR3 DNA follows: TGTGCCAGCAGTTTTTTTGCGGGGTTCGAGCAGTACTTC.

This clone has more than one count but fewer than ten. This chain connects TRBV7-2 to TRBJ2-1; possibly TRBD2 for D (6 bases). Germline CDR1 reads SGHTA; CDR2 reads FQGNSA. Trimming cost V 6 bases and J 4 bases, with 19 bases left between them. The CDR3 has 16 residues. The CDR3 bases are TGTGCCAGCAGGCCCCCCGGAGGGCGGGGATACAATGAGCAGTTCTTC. This gives the protein CASRPPGGRGYNEQFF.

This clone occurred once. The chain recombines TRBV4-2 with TRBJ2-1; 10 bases match TRBD2. Germline loops: CDR1 LGHNA, CDR2 YNFKEQ. There are 20 residues in the CDR3. V lost 1 base, J lost 4 bases, and 16 bases stayed unmatched. CDR3 DNA sequence: TGTGCCAGCAGCCAAGGCTTAAGGACTAGCGGAGAAAACCGGTACAATGAGCAGTTCTTC. This codes for CASSQGLRTSGENRYNEQFF.

The chain is built from TRBV5-1 and TRBJ2-7, with D tentatively TRBD1 (5 bases). The V end lost 7 bases, the J end lost 3 bases, and 8 bases lay between the germline ends. Looked up from germline, CDR1 is SGHRS and CDR2 is YFSETQ. The CDR3 totals 11 residues. The CDR3: CASGADYEQYF. CDR3 sequence (DNA): TGCGCCAGCGGGGCCGACTACGAGCAGTACTTC.